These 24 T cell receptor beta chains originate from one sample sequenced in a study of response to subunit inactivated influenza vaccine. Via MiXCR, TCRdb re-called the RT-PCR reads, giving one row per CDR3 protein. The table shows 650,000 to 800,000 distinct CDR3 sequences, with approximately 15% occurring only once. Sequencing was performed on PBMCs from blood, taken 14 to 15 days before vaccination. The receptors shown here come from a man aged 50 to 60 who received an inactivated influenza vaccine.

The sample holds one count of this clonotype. CDR3 bases: TGTGCCAGCAGGGCTTGGGACTCCCTTAATGAGCAGTTCTTC. Protein product: CASRAWDSLNEQFF. V usage is TRBV14 and J usage is TRBJ2-1, with D perhaps matching TRBD2 (6 bases). This CDR3 region has 14 residues. The ends were cut back, 6 bases at V and 7 bases at J, with 16 bases in the middle. Per the germline V gene, CDR1 is SGHDN and CDR2 is FVKESK.

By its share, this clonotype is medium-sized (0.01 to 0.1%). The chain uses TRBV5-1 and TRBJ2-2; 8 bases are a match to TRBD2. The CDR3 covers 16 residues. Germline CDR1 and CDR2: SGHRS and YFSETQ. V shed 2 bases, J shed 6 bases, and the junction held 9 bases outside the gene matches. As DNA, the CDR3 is TGCGCCAGCAGCTTCGCAGGCCGGACTAGCTCCGGGGAGCTGTTTTTT. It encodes CASSFAGRTSSGELFF.

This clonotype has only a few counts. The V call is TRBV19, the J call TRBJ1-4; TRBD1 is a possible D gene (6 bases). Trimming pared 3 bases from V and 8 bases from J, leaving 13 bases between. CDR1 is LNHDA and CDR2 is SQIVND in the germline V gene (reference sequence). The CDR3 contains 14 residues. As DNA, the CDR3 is TGTGCCAGTAGTATTGGGACATCTCCAGAAAAACTGTTTTTT. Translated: CASSIGTSPEKLFF.

Here the CDR3 DNA reads TGTGCCAGCAGTTACGTGGGAGGGGATGATGAGCAGTTCTTC. It is translated as CASSYVGGDDEQFF. V and J are TRBV6-5 and TRBJ2-1; 7 nucleotides match TRBD2. The V segment lost 2 bases and the J segment 8 bases; nucleotides outside the gene matches: 6. CDR3 length: 14 residues. From germline, CDR1 is MNHEY and CDR2 SVGAGI.

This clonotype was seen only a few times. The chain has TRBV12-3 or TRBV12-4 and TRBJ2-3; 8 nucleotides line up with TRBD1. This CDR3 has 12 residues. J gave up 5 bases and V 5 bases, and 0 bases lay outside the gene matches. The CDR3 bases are TGTGCCAGCAGTGACAGGGGAGATACGCAGTATTTT. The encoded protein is CASSDRGDTQYF.

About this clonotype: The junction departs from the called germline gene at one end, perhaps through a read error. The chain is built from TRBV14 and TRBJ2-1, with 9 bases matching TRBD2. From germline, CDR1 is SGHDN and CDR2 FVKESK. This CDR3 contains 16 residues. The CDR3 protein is CASSQASGTSYNEQLF. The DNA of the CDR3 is TGTGCCAGCAGCCAAGCTAGCGGGACCTCCTACAATGAGCAGTTGTTC. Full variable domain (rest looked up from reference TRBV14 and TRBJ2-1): EAGVTQFPSHSVIEKGQTVTLRCDPISGHDNLYWYRRVMGKEIKFLLHFVKESKQDESGMPNNRFLAERTGGTYSTLKVQPAELEDSGVYFCASSQASGTSYNEQLFGPGTRLTVL.

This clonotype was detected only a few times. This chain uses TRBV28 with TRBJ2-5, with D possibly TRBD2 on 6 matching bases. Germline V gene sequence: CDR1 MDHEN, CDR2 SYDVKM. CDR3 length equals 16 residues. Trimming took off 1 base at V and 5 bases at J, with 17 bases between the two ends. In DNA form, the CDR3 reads TGTGCCAGCAGTTTATTTGAGGAGGGACCGGGGGAGACCCAGTACTTC. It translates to CASSLFEEGPGETQYF.

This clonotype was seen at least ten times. The CDR3: CASSQDRTGFRSYTF. The CDR3 nucleotides read TGCGCCAGCAGCCAAGATAGGACAGGTTTTCGGAGCTACACCTTC. The chain employs TRBV4-3 and TRBJ1-2; 7 bases are a match to TRBD1. After removal of 0 bases from V and 9 bases from J, the junction contained 10 bases not matched to a gene. Germline loops: CDR1 LGHNA, CDR2 YSLEER. The length of the CDR3 is 15 residues.

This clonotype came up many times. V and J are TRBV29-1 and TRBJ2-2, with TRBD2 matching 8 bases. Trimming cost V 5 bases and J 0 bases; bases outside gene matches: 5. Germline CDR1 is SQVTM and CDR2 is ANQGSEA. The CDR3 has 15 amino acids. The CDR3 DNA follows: TGCAGCGTTATCGGGGGGGCCACGAACACCGGGGAGCTGTTTTTT. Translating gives CSVIGGATNTGELFF.

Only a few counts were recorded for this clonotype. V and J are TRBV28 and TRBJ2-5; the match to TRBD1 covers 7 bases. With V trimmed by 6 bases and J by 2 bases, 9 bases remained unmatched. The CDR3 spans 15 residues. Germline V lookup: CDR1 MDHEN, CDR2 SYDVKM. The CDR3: CASRRGAGGQETQYF. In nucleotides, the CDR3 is TGTGCCAGCAGAAGAGGGGCAGGGGGTCAAGAGACCCAGTACTTC.

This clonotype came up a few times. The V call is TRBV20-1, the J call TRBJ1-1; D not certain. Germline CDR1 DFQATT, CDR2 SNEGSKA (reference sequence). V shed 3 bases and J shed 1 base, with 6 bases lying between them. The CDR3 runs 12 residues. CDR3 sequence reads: CSASQRNTEAFF. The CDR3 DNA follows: TGCAGTGCTAGTCAGCGGAACACTGAAGCTTTCTTT.

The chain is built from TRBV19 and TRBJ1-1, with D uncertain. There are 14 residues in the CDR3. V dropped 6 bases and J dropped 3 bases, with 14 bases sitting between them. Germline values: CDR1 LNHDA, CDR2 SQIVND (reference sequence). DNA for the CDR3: TGTGCCAGTAGGGAGCCGGGCGGAGACACTGAAGCTTTCTTT. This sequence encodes CASREPGGDTEAFF.

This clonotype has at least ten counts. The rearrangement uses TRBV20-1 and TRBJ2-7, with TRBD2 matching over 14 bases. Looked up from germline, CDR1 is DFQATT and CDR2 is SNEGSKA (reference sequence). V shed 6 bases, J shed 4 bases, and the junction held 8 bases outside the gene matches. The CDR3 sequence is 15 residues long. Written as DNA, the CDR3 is TGCAGTGCGTCCCGAGGGACTAGCGGGAGATACGAGCAGTACTTC. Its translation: CSASRGTSGRYEQYF.

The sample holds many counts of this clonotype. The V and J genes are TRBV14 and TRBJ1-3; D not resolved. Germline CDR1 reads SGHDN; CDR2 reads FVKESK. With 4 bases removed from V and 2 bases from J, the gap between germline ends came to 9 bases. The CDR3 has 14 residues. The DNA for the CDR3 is TGTGCCAGCAGCCCCCTCGGACCTGGAAACACCATATATTTT. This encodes CASSPLGPGNTIYF. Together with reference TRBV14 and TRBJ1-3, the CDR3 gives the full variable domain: EAGVTQFPSHSVIEKGQTVTLRCDPISGHDNLYWYRRVMGKEIKFLLHFVKESKQDESGMPNNRFLAERTGGTYSTLKVQPAELEDSGVYFCASSPLGPGNTIYFGEGSWLTVV.

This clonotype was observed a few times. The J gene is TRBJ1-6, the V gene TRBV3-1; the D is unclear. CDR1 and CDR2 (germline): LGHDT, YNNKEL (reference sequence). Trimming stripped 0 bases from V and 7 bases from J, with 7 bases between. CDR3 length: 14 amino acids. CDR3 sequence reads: CASSQDGRNSPLHF. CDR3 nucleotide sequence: TGTGCCAGCAGCCAAGATGGGCGGAATTCACCCCTCCACTTT.

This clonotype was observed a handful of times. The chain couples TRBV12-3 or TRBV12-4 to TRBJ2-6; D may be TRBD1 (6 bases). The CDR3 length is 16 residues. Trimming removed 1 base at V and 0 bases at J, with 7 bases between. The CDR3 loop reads CASSLEGGSGANVLTF. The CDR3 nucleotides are TGTGCCAGCAGTTTAGAAGGGGGCTCTGGGGCCAACGTCCTGACTTTC.

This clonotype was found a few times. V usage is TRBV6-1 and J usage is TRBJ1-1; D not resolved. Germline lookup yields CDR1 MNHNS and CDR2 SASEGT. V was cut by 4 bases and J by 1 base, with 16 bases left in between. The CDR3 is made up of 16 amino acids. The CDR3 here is CASSVHTGWPNTEAFF. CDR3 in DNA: TGTGCCAGCAGTGTCCATACCGGGTGGCCGAACACTGAAGCTTTCTTT.

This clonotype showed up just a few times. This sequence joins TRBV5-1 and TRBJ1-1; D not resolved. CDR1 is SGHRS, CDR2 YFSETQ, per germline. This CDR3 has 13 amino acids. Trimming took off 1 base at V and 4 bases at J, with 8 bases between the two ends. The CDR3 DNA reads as TGCGCCAGCAGCTTGCTCTGGGGCACTGAAGCTTTCTTT. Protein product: CASSLLWGTEAFF.

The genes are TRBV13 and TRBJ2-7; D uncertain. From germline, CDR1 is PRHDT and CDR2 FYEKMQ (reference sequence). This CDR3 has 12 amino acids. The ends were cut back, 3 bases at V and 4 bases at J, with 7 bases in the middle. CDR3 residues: CASSFRRYEQYF. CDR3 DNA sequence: TGTGCCAGCAGCTTCCGAAGGTACGAGCAGTACTTC. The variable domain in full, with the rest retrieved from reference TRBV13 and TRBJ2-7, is AAGVIQSPRHLIKEKRETATLKCYPIPRHDTVYWYQQGPGQDPQFLISFYEKMQSDKGSIPDRFSAQQFSDYHSELNMSSLELGDSALYFCASSFRRYEQYFGPGTRLTVT.

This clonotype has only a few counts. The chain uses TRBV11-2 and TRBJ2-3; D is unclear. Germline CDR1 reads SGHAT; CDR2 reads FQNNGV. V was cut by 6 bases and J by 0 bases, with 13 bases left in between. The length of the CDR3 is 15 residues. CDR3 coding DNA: TGTGCCAGCAGACCCGGCGGTGCTAGCACAGATACGCAGTATTTT. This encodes CASRPGGASTDTQYF.

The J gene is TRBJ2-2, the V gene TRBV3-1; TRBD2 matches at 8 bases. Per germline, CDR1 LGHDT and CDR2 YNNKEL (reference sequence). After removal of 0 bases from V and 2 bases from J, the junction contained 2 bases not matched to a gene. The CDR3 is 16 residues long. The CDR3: CASSQELAGNTGELFF. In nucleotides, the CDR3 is TGTGCCAGCAGCCAAGAATTAGCGGGAAACACCGGGGAGCTGTTTTTT.

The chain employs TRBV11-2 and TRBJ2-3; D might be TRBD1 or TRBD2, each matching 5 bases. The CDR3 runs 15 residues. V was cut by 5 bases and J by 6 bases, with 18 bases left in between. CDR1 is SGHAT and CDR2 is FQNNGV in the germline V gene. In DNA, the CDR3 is TGTGCCAGCAGCAGCCGGGACCCCGTGCGGGATACGCAGTATTTT. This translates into CASSSRDPVRDTQYF.

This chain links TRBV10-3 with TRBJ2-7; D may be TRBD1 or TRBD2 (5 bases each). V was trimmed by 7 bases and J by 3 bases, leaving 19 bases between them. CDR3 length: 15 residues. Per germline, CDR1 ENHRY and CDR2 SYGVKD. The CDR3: CAIKTSRDGLYEQYF. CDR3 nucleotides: TGTGCCATCAAGACCAGCCGGGACGGTCTCTACGAGCAGTACTTC.

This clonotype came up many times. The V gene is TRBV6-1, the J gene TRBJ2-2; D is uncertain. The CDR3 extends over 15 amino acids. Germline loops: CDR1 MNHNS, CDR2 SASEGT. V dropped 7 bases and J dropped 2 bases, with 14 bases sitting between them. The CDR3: CASTRRTPNTGELFF. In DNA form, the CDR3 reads TGTGCCAGCACCCGCCGAACACCTAACACCGGGGAGCTGTTTTTT.